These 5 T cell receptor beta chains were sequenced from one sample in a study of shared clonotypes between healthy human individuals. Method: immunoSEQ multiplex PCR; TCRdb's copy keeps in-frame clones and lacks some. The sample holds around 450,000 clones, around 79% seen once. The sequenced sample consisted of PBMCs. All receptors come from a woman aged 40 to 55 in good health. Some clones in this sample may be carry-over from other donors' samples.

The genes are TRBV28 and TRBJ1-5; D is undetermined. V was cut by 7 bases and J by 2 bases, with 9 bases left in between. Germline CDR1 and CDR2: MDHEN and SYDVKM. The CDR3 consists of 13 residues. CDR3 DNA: TGTGCCAGCACTTCAAGGGGCAATCAGCCCCAGCATTTT. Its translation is CASTSRGNQPQHF.

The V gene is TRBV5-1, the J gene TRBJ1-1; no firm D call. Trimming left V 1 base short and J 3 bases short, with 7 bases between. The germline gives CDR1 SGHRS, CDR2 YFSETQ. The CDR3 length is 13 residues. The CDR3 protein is CASSLYGDTEAFF. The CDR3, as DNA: TGCGCCAGCAGCTTGTATGGGGACACTGAAGCTTTCTTT.

The CDR3 nucleotides are TGTGCCAGTTTACCAATACCCACAGATACGCAGTATTTT. Amino acid sequence: CASLPIPTDTQYF. The chain combines TRBV28 with TRBJ2-3; D unclear. Trimming took 9 bases from V and 2 from J, leaving 12 bases between them. This CDR3 spans 13 amino acids. Germline V gene sequence: CDR1 MDHEN, CDR2 SYDVKM.

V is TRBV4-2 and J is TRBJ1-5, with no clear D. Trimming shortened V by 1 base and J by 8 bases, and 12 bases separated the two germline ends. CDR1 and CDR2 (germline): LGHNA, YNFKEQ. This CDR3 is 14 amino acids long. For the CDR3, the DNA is TGTGCCAGCAGCCAAGGCGGATTTAATGAGCCCCAGCATTTT. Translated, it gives CASSQGGFNEPQHF.

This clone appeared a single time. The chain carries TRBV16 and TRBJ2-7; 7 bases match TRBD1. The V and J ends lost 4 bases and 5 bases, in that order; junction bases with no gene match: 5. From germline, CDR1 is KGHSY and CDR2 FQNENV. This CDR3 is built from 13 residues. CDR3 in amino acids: CASSPDRDDEQYF. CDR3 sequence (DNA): TGTGCCAGCAGCCCCGACAGGGATGACGAGCAGTACTTC. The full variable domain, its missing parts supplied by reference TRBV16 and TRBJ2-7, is GEEVAQTPKHLVRGEGQKAKLYCAPIKGHSYVFWYQQVLKNEFKFLISFQNENVFDETGMPKERFSAKCLPNSPCSLEIQATKLEDSAVYFCASSPDRDDEQYFGPGTRLTVT.